This T cell receptor beta chain is from a study of blood T cell repertoires in COVID-19. About the study: Acute and convalescent COVID-19 specimens originated in the United States, Italy and Spain. From T cells, B-cell-depleted T cells, or PBMCs came the material, which was cDNA or gDNA.

In the authors' workflow: Quantification of nucleated cells was approximated via reference gene primer amplification. Using immunoSEQ multiplex PCR, the repertoire was profiled, and TCRdb retains in-frame clones only, with some absent. That table furnishes V, J and clone size, whereas the DNA furnished D and trimming. The repertoire holds roughly 180,000 clones, with 70% to 80% as singletons. Seattle patient enrollment occurred during active infection, with longitudinal follow-up thereafter. This clone was counted between two and nine times. The CDR3 covers 14 residues. Trimming removed 2 bases from V and 0 bases from J, with 6 bases in between. Germline V lookup: CDR1 SGDLS, CDR2 YYNGEE.

The sequencing sample was made of peripheral blood. This sequence joins TRBV9 and TRBJ1-5; D is perhaps TRBD1 (5 bases). This clonotype was obtained from a woman aged 60 to 75 with COVID-19, enrolled during active disease. CDR3 region: CASSVDSSNQPQHF. CDR3 DNA sequence: TGTGCCAGCAGCGTCGACAGTAGCAATCAGCCCCAGCATTTT.